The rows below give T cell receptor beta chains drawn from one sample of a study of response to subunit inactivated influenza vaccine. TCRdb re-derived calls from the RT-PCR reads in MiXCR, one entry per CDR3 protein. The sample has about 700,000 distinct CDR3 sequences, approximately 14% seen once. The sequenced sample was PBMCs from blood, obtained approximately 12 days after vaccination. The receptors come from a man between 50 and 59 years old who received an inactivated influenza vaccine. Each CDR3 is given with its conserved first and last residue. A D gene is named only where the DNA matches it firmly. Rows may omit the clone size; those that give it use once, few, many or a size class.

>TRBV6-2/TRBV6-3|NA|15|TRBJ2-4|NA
CASMEGVLAKNIQYF
TGTGCCAGCATGGAGGGAGTATTAGCCAAAAACATTCAGTACTTC
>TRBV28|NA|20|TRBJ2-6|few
CASTKPRTASWHSGANVLTF
TGTGCCAGCACAAAACCCCGGACAGCCTCCTGGCACTCTGGGGCCAACGTCCTGACTTTC
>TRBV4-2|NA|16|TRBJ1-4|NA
CASSRGPQGFNEKLFF
TGTGCCAGCAGCCGGGGACCTCAGGGGTTTAATGAAAAACTGTTTTTT
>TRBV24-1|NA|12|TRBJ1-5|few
CATSGGTTPQHF
TGTGCCACCAGTGGGGGGACAACGCCCCAGCATTTT
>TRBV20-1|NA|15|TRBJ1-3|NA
CSATGQRVSGNTIYF
TGCAGTGCTACAGGACAGAGAGTCTCTGGAAACACCATATATTTT
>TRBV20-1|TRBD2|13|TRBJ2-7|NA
CSAREASGYEQYF
TGCAGTGCTAGAGAGGCTAGCGGGTACGAGCAGTACTTC
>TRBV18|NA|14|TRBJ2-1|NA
CASTGQYSYNEQFF
TGTGCCAGCACCGGACAGTACTCCTACAATGAGCAGTTCTTC
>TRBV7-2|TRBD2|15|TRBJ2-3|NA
CASSSLAGVIDTQYF
TGTGCCAGCAGCTCACTAGCGGGGGTAATAGATACGCAGTATTTT
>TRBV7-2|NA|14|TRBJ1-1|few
CASSLGGEQRVAFF
TGTGCCAGCAGCTTAGGGGGAGAACAGAGGGTAGCTTTCTTT
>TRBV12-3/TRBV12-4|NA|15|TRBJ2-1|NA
CASSSRTAEGNEQFF
TGTGCCAGCAGTTCCCGGACAGCGGAAGGGAATGAGCAGTTCTTC
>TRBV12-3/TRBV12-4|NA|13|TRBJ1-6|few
CASSLGKGSPLHF
TGTGCCAGCAGTTTAGGGAAGGGGTCACCCCTCCACTTT
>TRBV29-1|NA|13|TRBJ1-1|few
CSVEVSDGTEAFF
TGCAGCGTTGAAGTGTCAGACGGTACTGAAGCTTTCTTT
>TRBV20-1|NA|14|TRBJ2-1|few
CSARAERGYNEQFF
TGCAGTGCAAGGGCCGAGAGAGGTTACAATGAGCAGTTCTTC
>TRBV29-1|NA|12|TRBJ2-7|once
CSVTGITYEQYF
TGCAGCGTTACCGGGATAACCTACGAGCAGTACTTC
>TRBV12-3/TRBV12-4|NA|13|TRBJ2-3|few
CASNKGSTDTQYF
TGTGCCAGCAACAAGGGGAGCACAGATACGCAGTATTTT
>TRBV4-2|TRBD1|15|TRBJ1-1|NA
CASSQGGGLNTEAFF
TGTGCCAGCAGCCAAGGAGGGGGCTTGAACACTGAAGCTTTCTTT
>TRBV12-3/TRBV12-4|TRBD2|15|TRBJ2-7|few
CASSLPGLAGYEQYF
TGTGCCAGCAGCCTACCGGGACTAGCGGGCTACGAGCAGTACTTC
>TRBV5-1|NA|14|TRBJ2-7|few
CASRSTGSSYEQYF
TGCGCCAGCAGATCAACAGGGAGCTCCTACGAGCAGTACTTC
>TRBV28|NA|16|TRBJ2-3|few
CASSLATSLSTDTQYF
TGTGCCAGCAGCCTAGCGACCAGCTTGAGCACAGATACGCAGTATTTT
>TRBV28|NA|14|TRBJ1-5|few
CASSYRTVNQPQHF
TGTGCCAGCAGTTATCGGACCGTGAATCAGCCCCAGCATTTT
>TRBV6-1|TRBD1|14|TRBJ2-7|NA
CASSMGTGTYEQYF
TGTGCCAGCAGTATGGGGACAGGGACCTACGAGCAGTACTTC
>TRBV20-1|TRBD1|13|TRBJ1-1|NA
CSAGTAVNTEAFF
TGCAGTGCAGGGACAGCGGTGAACACTGAAGCTTTCTTT
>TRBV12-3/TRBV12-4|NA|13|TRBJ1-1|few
CASSYQTRLEAFF
TGTGCCAGCAGTTACCAAACGAGGTTAGAAGCTTTCTTT
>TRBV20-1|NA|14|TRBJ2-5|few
CSARKGSRSETQYF
TGCAGTGCTAGAAAGGGATCTCGGTCAGAGACCCAGTACTTC
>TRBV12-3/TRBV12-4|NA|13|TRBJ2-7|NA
CASSFSGESEQYF
TGTGCCAGCAGTTTCTCAGGAGAAAGCGAGCAGTACTTC
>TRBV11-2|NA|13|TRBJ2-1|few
CASSLSSRKLQFF
TGTGCCAGCAGCTTAAGTAGCAGGAAGCTGCAGTTCTTC
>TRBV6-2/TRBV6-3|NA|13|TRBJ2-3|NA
CASSYTRTDTQYF
TGTGCCAGCAGCTATACGAGGACAGATACGCAGTATTTT